The present TCR beta chain was sequenced within a study of CD8+ T cells in alopecia areata. Background on the study: Each of the treated patients was given oral tofacitinib, 5 to 10 mg twice daily, for moderate-to-severe alopecia areata.

V was trimmed by 2 bases and J by 4 bases, leaving 22 bases between them. The germline CDR1 and CDR2 sequences are SGHRS and YFSETQ. The CDR3 contains 17 residues. Investigators isolated RNA and reverse transcribed it into cDNA to act as the sequencing template. Some clones are missing from TCRdb's copy, which holds only in-frame ones; the method was immunoSEQ multiplex PCR. The table includes about 97,000 clones, roughly two fifths detected once. The chain uses TRBV5-1 and TRBJ2-7, with D perhaps matching TRBD2 (5 bases). The sample comprised CD4+ T cells sorted from blood. The source is a human donor with alopecia areata. This CDR3 is CASSFLRGVSGEYEQYF. CDR3 nucleotide sequence: TGCGCCAGCAGCTTCCTTCGGGGTGTGAGCGGAGAGTACGAGCAGTACTTC.